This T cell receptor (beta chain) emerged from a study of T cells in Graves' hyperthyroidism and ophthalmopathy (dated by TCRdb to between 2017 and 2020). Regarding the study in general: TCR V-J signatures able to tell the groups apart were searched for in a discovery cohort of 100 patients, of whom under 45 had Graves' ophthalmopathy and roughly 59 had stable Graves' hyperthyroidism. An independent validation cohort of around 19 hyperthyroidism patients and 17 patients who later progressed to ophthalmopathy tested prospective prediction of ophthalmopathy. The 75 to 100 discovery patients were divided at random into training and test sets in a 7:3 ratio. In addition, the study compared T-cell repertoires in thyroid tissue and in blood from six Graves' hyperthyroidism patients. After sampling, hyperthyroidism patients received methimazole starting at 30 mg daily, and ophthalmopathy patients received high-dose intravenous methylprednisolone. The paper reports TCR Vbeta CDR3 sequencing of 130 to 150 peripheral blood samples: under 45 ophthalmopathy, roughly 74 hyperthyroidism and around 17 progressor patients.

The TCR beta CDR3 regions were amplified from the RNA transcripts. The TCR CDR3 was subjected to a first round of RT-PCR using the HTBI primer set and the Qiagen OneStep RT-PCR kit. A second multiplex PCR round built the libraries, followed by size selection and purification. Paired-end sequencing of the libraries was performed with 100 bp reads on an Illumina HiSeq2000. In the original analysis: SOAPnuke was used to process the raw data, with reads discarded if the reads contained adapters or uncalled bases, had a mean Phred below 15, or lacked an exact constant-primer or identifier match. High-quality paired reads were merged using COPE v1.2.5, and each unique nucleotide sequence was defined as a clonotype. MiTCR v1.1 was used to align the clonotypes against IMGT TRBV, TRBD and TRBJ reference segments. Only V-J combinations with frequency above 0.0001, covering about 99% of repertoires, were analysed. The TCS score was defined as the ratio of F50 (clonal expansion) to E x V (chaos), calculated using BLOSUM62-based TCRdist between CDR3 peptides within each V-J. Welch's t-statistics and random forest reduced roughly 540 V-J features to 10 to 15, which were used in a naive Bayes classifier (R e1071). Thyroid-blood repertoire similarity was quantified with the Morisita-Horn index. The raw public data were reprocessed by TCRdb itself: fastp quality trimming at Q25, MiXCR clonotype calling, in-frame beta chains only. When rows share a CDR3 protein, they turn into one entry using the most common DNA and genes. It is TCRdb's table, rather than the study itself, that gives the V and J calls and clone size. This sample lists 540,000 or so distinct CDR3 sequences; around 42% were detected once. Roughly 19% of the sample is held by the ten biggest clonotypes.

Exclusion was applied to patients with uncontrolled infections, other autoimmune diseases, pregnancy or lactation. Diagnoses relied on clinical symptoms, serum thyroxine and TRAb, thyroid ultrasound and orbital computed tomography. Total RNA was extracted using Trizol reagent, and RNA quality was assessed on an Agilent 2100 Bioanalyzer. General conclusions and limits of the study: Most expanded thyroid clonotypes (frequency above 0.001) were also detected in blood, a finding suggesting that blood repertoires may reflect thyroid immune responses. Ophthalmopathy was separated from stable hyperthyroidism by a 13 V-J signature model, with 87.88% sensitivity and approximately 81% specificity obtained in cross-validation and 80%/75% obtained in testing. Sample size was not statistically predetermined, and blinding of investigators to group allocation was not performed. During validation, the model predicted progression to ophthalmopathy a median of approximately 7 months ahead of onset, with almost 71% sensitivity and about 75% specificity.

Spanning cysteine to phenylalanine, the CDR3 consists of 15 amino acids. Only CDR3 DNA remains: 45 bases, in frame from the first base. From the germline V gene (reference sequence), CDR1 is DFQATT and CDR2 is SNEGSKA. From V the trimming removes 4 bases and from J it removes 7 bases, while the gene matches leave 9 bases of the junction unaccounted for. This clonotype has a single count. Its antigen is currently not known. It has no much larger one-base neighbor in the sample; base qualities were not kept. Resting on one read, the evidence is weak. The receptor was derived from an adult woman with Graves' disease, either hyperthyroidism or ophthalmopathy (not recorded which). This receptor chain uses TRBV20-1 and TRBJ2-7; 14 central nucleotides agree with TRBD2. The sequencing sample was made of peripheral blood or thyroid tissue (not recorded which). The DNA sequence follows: TGCAGTGCTATTACCGGGACTAGCGGGAGCAATGAGCAGTACTTC. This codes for CSAITGTSGSNEQYF.